The sequence of this T cell receptor (beta chain) was determined in a study of human thymus T cells. The length of the CDR3 is 15 residues. Germline V gene lookup returns CDR1 SGHDT and CDR2 YYEEEE. V was clipped by 1 base and J by 0 bases, with 7 bases between them. Findings and limits, study-wide: Related research has reported that thymic repertoires overlap highly among unrelated individuals. Apparent skewing of V and J gene usage characterized both thymic and blood repertoires.

Obtained as resections during corrective heart surgery, the thymus tissue was then studied. Having corrective surgery for congenital heart defects, healthy Finnish infants were the ones who donated. Concerning this clone itself: The antigen remains unidentified.

The data were produced by immunoSEQ multiplex PCR, yet TCRdb's version contains in-frame clones alone and is incomplete. This sample has tens of thousands of clones; 95% occur once, and the top ten carry approximately 0.031%. V is TRBV5-6 and J is TRBJ2-2, with no clear D. The source is a girl younger than two with a congenital heart defect but otherwise immunologically healthy. Source material: thymus tissue. In DNA, the CDR3 is TGTGCCAGCAGCTTGTATACCGCGAACACCGGGGAGCTGTTTTTT. It is translated as CASSLYTANTGELFF. The full variable domain, its missing parts supplied by reference TRBV5-6 and TRBJ2-2, is DAGVTQSPTHLIKTRGQQVTLRCSPKSGHDTVSWYQQALGQGPQFIFQYYEEEERQRGNFPDRFSGHQFPNYSSELNVNALLLGDSALYLCASSLYTANTGELFFGEGSRLTVL.